These T cell receptor beta chains were read from a single sample in a study of blood T cell repertoires in COVID-19. TCRdb's copy holds only in-frame clones and misses some; the assay was immunoSEQ multiplex PCR. The table lists 200,000 or so clones, 86% of them singletons. Specimen: PBMCs or T cells enriched from blood (not recorded which). Source of these receptors: a woman aged 35 to 49 with acute COVID-19. CDR3s include the opening cysteine and the closing phenylalanine or tryptophan. Clone size is not always given. Where it is, it says once, few, many or a class for expanded clones.

v_call: TRBV2
clone_size: -
j_call: TRBJ1-6
cdr3_aa: CASSGGVGVPLHF

v_call: TRBV2
clone_size: -
j_call: TRBJ1-2
cdr3_aa: CASSGLTGNNGYTF

v_call: TRBV19
clone_size: -
j_call: TRBJ1-6
cdr3_aa: CASSGQGDSPLHF

v_call: TRBV6-5
clone_size: -
j_call: TRBJ1-1
cdr3_aa: CASSSPAEAFF

v_call: TRBV3-1/TRBV3-2
clone_size: once
j_call: TRBJ1-3
cdr3_aa: CASSQDSAGNGNTIYF

v_call: TRBV3-1/TRBV3-2
clone_size: -
j_call: TRBJ1-1
cdr3_aa: CASSPFSQGAPRHAFF

v_call: TRBV9
clone_size: -
j_call: TRBJ2-5
cdr3_aa: CASSVVGLDGTQYF

v_call: TRBV30
clone_size: -
j_call: TRBJ1-1
cdr3_aa: CAWSVRSTGTEAFF

v_call: TRBV11-1
clone_size: -
j_call: TRBJ1-3
cdr3_aa: CASSHRESNTIYF

v_call: TRBV5-1
clone_size: -
j_call: TRBJ2-1
cdr3_aa: CASSLNTGPYNEQFF